This entry is about one TCR beta chain. From approximately 0.5 ug of total RNA, TCR beta-specific cDNA was reverse-transcribed using a constant-region primer. Each TCR beta library was derived from three nested multiplex PCR rounds that employed slightly modified ARM-PCR. Each of the first two PCR rounds ran around 10 cycles with TRBV1-TRBV30 forward and C-beta reverse primers. TCRdb re-called the multiplex PCR reads through MiXCR, storing one row per CDR3 protein. The table shows 90,000 to 100,000 distinct CDR3 sequences, with more than 60% occurring only once. This entry belongs to a study of tumor-infiltrating lymphocytes in primary liver carcinoma. Whole-study context: Spanning 4.2 to 10 cm, the tumors were T1-T3 N0M0. The number of productive TCRbeta reads per sample ranged from roughly 3.65 to 7.5 million and was similar across tissue types.

Bulk tissue was left unsorted, and RNA and DNA were co-extracted from about 20-30 mg of it. The CDR3 runs to 18 residues. Per germline, CDR1 MDHEN and CDR2 SYDVKM. This chain uses TRBV28 with TRBJ2-1; 14 bases map to TRBD2. The source of this sequence is a woman aged 60 to 75 with primary liver carcinoma and hepatitis B virus infection. Sequencing was performed on liver tumor tissue from sampling region 5. Subset: tumor region T5, tumor centre. CDR3: CVSPQTSGRGSSYNEQFF. For the CDR3, the DNA is TGTGTCAGTCCTCAGACTAGCGGGAGGGGGAGCTCCTACAATGAGCAGTTCTTC.